The following is a TCR beta chain sequence with its context. The CDR3 sequence is 13 residues long. Germline CDR1 reads MNHEY; CDR2 reads SVGEGT. V lost 3 bases and J 4 bases, leaving 10 bases between the germline ends. TCRdb's table, derived via immunoSEQ multiplex PCR, lists solely in-frame clones and lacks some. This sample has approximately 220,000 clones, with 80% to 90% found just once. Participants came from fewer than 25 US areas, aged about 18 to 100 years. This sample stems from a study of blood T cell repertoires in COVID-19. For the study at large: Samples representing acute and convalescent COVID-19 were sourced from the United States, Italy and Spain.

Sequencing was performed on PBMCs or T cells enriched from blood (not recorded which). This rearrangement joins TRBV6-2 or TRBV6-3 to TRBJ2-7, with D perhaps matching TRBD2 (6 bases). This receptor was identified in a middle-aged woman with acute COVID-19. The CDR3, as DNA: TGTGCCAGCAGTTATAATGGGGGGTACGAGCAGTACTTC. Protein product: CASSYNGGYEQYF.